These 13 T cell receptor beta chains originate from one sample sequenced in a study of blood T cell repertoires in COVID-19. Repertoires were generated with immunoSEQ multiplex PCR, while TCRdb's copy carries only in-frame clones and drops some. This table holds around 150,000 clones, about 80% found once. The specimen sequenced was PBMCs or T cells enriched from blood (not recorded which). These receptors were collected from a woman aged 55-70 years who had recovered from COVID-19.

The chain is built from TRBV27 and TRBJ1-5; maybe TRBD1 (5 bases). V lost 1 base and J lost 0, with 10 bases in between. This CDR3 has 16 residues. Germline V gene lookup returns CDR1 MNHEY and CDR2 SMNVEV (reference sequence). The CDR3 loop reads CASSLFAGLSNQPQHF. The CDR3 DNA reads as TGTGCCAGCAGTTTATTCGCAGGGCTTAGCAATCAGCCCCAGCATTTT.

This rearrangement joins TRBV5-1 to TRBJ1-1; a weak D match, TRBD1 (6 bases). This CDR3 contains 15 residues. Germline loops: CDR1 SGHRS, CDR2 YFSETQ. The germline V and J ends were trimmed by 4 bases and 4 bases, with 17 bases remaining between them. The CDR3 DNA reads as TGCGCCAGCAGCCCGGACAGTATCTGGGCCACTGAAGCTTTCTTT. As protein: CASSPDSIWATEAFF.

The chain uses TRBV24-1 and TRBJ2-3; TRBD1 matches 9 bases. This CDR3 is built from 15 residues. V lost 9 bases, J lost 1 base, and 7 bases stayed unmatched. Germline V CDR1 and CDR2: KGHDR, SFDVKD. The CDR3 here is CATGGTGKGTDTQYF. The CDR3 DNA sequence: TGTGCCACCGGGGGGACAGGGAAAGGCACAGATACGCAGTATTTT.

This clone showed up just a few times. This chain links TRBV10-3 with TRBJ2-3; 10 nucleotides line up with TRBD1. Trimming cost V 0 bases and J 3 bases; bases outside gene matches: 6. Germline CDR1 is ENHRY and CDR2 is SYGVKD. The CDR3 is 17 amino acids. CDR3 DNA sequence: TGTGCCATCAGTGAGTCTCAGGGACAGGGGAGAACAGATACGCAGTATTTT. Translating gives CAISESQGQGRTDTQYF.

The chain employs TRBV18 and TRBJ2-3, with D possibly matching TRBD2 (7 bases). V was trimmed by 2 bases and J by 5 bases, leaving 17 bases between them. From germline, CDR1 is KGHSH and CDR2 LQKENI. The CDR3 runs to 16 residues. For the CDR3, the DNA is TGTGCCAGCTCACCAACTGGGGGGGCTGGAGGAGATACGCAGTATTTT. This translates into CASSPTGGAGGDTQYF. Together with reference TRBV18 and TRBJ2-3, the CDR3 gives the full variable domain: NAGVMQNPRHLVRRRGQEARLRCSPMKGHSHVYWYRQLPEEGLKFMVYLQKENIIDESGMPKERFSAEFPKEGPSILRIQQVVRGDSAAYFCASSPTGGAGGDTQYFGPGTRLTVL.

A single count supports this clone. The rearrangement links TRBV2 to TRBJ2-6; TRBD1 matches 7 bases. Germline-derived CDR1 and CDR2 are SNHLY and FYNNEI. Unmatched junction bases numbered 14, after V lost 9 bases and J lost 0 bases. This CDR3 region has 18 residues. For the CDR3, the DNA is TGTGCCAGACCTGACAGGGTCCTGATGAGCTCTGGGGCCAACGTCCTGACTTTC. Its protein product is CARPDRVLMSSGANVLTF.

V gene TRBV29-1 combines with J gene TRBJ2-7, with 7 bases matching TRBD2. The CDR3 length is 11 residues. Losses at the gene ends were 3 bases for V and 5 bases for J; bases not matched to a gene: 1. CDR1 is SQVTM, CDR2 ANQGSEA, per germline. CDR3 region: CSVDAGDEQYF. The CDR3 coding sequence is TGCAGCGTTGATGCGGGGGACGAGCAGTACTTC.

The chain has TRBV9 and TRBJ2-4; 7 bases align to TRBD2. The CDR3 is 15 residues long. Trimming took 4 bases from V and 4 from J; bases not matched to a gene: 8. In germline, CDR1 is SGDLS, CDR2 YYNGEE. In DNA, the CDR3 is TGTGCCAGCAGCCTAGGAGGGACTATAAAAAACATTCAGTACTTC. This translates into CASSLGGTIKNIQYF.

This clone was observed a few times. This chain joins TRBV5-4 and TRBJ1-6; tentatively, D is TRBD1 (6 bases). CDR3 length: 14 amino acids. Trimming shortened V by 1 base and J by 8 bases, and 10 bases separated the two germline ends. Looked up from germline, CDR1 is SGHNT and CDR2 is YYREEE (reference sequence). DNA of the CDR3: TGTGCCAGCAGCTTGCCAGGGGCGCATTCACCCCTCCACTTT. Its translation is CASSLPGAHSPLHF.

The rearrangement links TRBV5-1 to TRBJ1-2, with 8 bases matching TRBD1. The CDR3 runs to 14 residues. V was pared by 6 bases and J by 2 bases, with 6 bases of the junction left unmatched. The germline V gene encodes CDR1 SGHRS and CDR2 YFSETQ. The CDR3 DNA reads as TGCGCCAGCACCGAGAGGACAGGGAACTATGGCTACACCTTC. This translates into CASTERTGNYGYTF.

There are a few counts of this clone. The CDR3 reads CASRGWGGQPQHF. The CDR3 DNA reads as TGTGCCAGCAGGGGCTGGGGGGGCCAGCCCCAGCATTTT. The V gene is TRBV6-5, the J gene TRBJ1-5; a weak D match, TRBD1 (6 bases). Germline CDR1 MNHEY, CDR2 SVGAGI. CDR3 length equals 13 residues. The V gene lost 6 bases and the J gene lost 7 bases, with 13 bases spanning the gap.

The CDR3 loop is CASSSATSGGEDTQYF. The CDR3 DNA sequence: TGTGCCAGCAGCTCGGCGACTAGCGGGGGTGAGGATACGCAGTATTTT. V usage is TRBV7-2 and J usage is TRBJ2-3; 12 nucleotides line up with TRBD2. Germline-derived CDR1 and CDR2 are SGHTA and FQGNSA. The CDR3 runs 16 residues. J was trimmed by 6 bases and V by 4 bases; bases with no gene match: 8.

The chain links TRBV27 to TRBJ2-7; a possible D gene is TRBD2 (7 bases). The CDR3 spans 13 residues. V gave up 6 bases and J gave up 6 bases, with 15 bases separating them. The germline CDR1 and CDR2 sequences are MNHEY and SMNVEV (reference sequence). CDR3 nucleotides: TGTGCCAGCAGCTCCCCGGGGGGCGGCGAGCAGTACTTC. Its translation: CASSSPGGGEQYF.